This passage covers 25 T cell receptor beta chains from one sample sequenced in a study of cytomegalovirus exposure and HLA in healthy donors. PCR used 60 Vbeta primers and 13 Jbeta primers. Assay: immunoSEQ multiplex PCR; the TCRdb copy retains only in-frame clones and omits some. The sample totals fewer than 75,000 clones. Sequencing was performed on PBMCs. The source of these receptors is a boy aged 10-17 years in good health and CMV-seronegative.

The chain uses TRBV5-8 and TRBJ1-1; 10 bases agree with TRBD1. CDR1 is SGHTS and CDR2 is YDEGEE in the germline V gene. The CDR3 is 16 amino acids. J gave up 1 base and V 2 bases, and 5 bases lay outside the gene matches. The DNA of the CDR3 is TGTGCCAGCAGCTTCTTCAGGACAGGGGGGAACACTGAAGCTTTCTTT. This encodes CASSFFRTGGNTEAFF.

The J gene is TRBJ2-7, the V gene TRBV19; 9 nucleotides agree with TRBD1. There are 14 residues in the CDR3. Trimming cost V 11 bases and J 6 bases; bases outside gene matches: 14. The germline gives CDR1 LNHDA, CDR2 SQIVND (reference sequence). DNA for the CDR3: TGTGCCGCTGGCTCGGGACAGGGTTTCGGCGAGCAGTACTTC. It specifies CAAGSGQGFGEQYF.

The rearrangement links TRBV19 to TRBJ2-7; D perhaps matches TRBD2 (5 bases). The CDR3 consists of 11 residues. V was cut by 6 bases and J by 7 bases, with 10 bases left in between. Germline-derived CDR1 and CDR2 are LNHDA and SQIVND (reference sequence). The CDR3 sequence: CASSWEREQYF. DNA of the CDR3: TGTGCCAGTAGCTGGGAGAGGGAGCAGTACTTC.

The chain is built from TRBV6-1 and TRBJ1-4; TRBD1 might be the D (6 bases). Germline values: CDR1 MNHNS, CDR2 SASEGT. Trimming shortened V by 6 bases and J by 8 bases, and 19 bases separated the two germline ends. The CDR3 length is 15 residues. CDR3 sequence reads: CASSLQNRDGEKLFF. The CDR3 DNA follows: TGTGCCAGCAGCCTCCAAAACAGGGATGGCGAAAAACTGTTTTTT.

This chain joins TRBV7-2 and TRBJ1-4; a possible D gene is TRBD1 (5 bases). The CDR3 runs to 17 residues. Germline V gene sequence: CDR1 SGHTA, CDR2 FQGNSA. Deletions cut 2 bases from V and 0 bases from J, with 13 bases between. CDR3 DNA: TGTGCCAGCAGCTTATTTCATGGGGCCGCAACTAATGAAAAACTGTTTTTT. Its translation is CASSLFHGAATNEKLFF.

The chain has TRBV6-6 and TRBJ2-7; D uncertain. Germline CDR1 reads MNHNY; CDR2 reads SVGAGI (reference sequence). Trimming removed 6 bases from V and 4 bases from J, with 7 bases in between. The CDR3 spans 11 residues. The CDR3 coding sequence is TGTGCCAGCAGCACAAGTTACGAGCAGTACTTC. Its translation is CASSTSYEQYF.

CDR3: CASSDTGGARTSYTF. The CDR3 DNA reads TGTGCCAGCAGTGATACAGGGGGTGCGAGGACGAGCTACACCTTC. The chain carries TRBV5-6 and TRBJ1-2; the match to TRBD1 covers 8 bases. CDR1 SGHDT and CDR2 YYEEEE come from the germline V gene. V trimming: 5 bases; J trimming: 9 bases; junction bases outside the gene matches: 15. This CDR3 has 15 residues.

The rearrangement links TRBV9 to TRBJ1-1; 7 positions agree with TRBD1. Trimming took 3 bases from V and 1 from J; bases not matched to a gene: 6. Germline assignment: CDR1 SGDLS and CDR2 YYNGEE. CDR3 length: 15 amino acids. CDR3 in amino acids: CASSGQGDKNTEAFF. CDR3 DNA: TGTGCCAGCAGCGGACAGGGCGATAAGAACACTGAAGCTTTCTTT.

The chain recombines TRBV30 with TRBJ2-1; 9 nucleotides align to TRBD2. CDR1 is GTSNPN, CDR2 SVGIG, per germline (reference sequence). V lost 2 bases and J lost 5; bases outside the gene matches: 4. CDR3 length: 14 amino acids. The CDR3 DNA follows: TGTGCCTGGAGTCTAGCGGGGTCCGACAATGAGCAGTTCTTC. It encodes CAWSLAGSDNEQFF.

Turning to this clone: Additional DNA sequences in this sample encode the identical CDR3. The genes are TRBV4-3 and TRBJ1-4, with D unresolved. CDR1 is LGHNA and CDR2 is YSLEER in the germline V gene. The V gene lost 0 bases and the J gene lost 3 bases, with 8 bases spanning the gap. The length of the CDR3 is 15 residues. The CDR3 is CASSQERGSNEKLFF. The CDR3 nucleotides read TGCGCCAGCAGCCAAGAGCGGGGTTCTAATGAAAAACTGTTTTTT.

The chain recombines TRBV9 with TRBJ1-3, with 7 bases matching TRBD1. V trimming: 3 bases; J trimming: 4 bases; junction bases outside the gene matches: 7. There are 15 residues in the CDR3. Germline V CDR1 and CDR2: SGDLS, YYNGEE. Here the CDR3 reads CASSAQTGLGNTIYF. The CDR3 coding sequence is TGTGCCAGCAGCGCCCAGACAGGGCTAGGAAACACCATATATTTT.

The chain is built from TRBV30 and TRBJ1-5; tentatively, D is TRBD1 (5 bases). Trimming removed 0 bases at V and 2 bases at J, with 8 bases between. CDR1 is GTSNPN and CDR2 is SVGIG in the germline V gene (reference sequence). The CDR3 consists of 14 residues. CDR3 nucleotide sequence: TGTGCCTGGAGTGTCGTGGGGCGCAATCAGCCCCAGCATTTT. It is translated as CAWSVVGRNQPQHF.

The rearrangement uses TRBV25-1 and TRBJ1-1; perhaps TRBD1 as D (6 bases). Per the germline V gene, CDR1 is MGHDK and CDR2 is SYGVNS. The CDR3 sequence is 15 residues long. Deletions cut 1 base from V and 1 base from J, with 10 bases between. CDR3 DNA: TGTGCCAGCAGTGAATTGGGAGGGGGGAACACTGAAGCTTTCTTT. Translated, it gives CASSELGGGNTEAFF.

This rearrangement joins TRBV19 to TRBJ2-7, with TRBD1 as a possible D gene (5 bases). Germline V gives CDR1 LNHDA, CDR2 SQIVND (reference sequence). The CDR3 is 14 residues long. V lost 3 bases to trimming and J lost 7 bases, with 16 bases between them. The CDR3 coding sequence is TGTGCCAGTAGTATGAGTCCAGGGCTGGGGGAGCAGTACTTC. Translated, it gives CASSMSPGLGEQYF. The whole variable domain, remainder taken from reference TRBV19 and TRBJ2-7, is DGGITQSPKYLFRKEGQNVTLSCEQNLNHDAMYWYRQDPGQGLRLIYYSQIVNDFQKGDIAEGYSVSREKKESFPLTVTSAQKNPTAFYLCASSMSPGLGEQYFGPGTRLTVT.

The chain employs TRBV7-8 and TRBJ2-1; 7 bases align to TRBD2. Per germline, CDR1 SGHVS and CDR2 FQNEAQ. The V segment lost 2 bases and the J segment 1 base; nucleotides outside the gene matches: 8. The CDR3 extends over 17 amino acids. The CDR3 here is CASSLIGGGDSYNEQFF. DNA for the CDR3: TGTGCCAGCAGCTTAATAGGCGGGGGTGATTCCTACAATGAGCAGTTCTTC.

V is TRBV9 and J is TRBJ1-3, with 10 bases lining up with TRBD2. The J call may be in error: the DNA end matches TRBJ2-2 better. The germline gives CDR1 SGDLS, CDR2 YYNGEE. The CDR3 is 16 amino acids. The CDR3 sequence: CASSRPSGRSPGELFF. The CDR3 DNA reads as TGTGCCAGCAGCAGGCCTAGCGGGAGAAGCCCCGGGGAGCTGTTTTTT.

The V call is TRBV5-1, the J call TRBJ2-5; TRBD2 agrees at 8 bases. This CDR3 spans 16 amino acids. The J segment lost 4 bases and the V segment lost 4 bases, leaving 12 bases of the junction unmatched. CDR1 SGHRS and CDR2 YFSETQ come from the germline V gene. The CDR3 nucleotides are TGCGCCAGCAGCCCCAGCGGGAGAGGCGCGGGAGAGACCCAGTACTTC. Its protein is CASSPSGRGAGETQYF.

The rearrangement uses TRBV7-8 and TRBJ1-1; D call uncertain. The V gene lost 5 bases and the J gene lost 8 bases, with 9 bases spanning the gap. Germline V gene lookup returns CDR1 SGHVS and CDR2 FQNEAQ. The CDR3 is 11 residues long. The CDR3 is CASSPNSEAFF. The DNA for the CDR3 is TGTGCCAGCAGCCCAAACTCCGAAGCTTTCTTT.

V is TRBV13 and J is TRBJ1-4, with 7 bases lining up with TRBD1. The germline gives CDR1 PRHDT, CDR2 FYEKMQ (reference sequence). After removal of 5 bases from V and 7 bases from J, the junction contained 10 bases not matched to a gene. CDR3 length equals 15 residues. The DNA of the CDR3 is TGTGCCAGCAGCGAATCCAGGGGGTTAGGTGAAAAACTGTTTTTT. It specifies CASSESRGLGEKLFF.

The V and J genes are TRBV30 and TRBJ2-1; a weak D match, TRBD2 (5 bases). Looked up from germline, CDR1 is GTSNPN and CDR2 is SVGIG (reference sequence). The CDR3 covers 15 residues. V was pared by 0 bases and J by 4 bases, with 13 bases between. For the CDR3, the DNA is TGTGCCTGGAGTGTACGAGGACTTCCTTACAATGAGCAGTTCTTC. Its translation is CAWSVRGLPYNEQFF.

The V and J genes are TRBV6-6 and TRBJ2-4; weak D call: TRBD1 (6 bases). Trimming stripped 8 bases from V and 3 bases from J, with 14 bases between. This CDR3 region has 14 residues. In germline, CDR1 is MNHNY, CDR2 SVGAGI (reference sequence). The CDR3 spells CASAQGPIKNIQYF. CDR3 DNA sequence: TGTGCCAGCGCACAGGGCCCTATCAAAAACATTCAGTACTTC.

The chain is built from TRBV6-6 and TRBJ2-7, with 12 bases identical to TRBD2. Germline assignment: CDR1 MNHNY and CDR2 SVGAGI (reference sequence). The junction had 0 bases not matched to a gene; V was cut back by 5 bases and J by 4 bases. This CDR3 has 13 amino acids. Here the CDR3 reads CASSGLAGYEQYF. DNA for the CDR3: TGTGCCAGCAGTGGACTAGCGGGGTACGAGCAGTACTTC.

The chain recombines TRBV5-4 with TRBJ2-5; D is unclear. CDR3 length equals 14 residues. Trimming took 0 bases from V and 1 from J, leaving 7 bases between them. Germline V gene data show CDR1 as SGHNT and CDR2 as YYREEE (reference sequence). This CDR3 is CASSLGLGQETQYF. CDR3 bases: TGTGCCAGCAGCTTGGGACTGGGCCAAGAGACCCAGTACTTC.

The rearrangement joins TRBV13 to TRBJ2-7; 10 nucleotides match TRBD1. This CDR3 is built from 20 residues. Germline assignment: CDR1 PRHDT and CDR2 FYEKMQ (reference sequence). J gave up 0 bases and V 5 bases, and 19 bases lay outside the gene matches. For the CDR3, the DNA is TGTGCCAGCAGCCTTAGAGCTTCCGGGACAGGGGCCGTTTTCTCCTACGAGCAGTACTTC. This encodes CASSLRASGTGAVFSYEQYF.

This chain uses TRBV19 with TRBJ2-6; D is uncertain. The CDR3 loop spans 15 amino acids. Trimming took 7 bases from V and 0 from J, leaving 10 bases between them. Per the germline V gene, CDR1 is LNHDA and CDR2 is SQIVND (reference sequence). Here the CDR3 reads CASTVRGSGANVLTF. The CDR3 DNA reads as TGTGCCAGTACCGTGCGAGGCTCTGGGGCCAACGTCCTGACTTTC.